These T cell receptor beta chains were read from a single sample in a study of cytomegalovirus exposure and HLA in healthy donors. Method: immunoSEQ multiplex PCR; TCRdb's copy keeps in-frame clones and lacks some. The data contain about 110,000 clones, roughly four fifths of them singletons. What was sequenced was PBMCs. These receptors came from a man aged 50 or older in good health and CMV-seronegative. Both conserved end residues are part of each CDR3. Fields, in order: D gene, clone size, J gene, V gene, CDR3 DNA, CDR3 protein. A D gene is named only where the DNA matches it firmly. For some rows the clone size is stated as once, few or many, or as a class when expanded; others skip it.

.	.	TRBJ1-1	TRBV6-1	TGTGCCAGCACCGTAAACACTGAAGCTTTCTTT	CASTVNTEAFF
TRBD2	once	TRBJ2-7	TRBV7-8	TGTGCCAGCAGCTTTACGGTCTCAGCAGCGGGGGCCTTCTACGAGCAGTACTTC	CASSFTVSAAGAFYEQYF
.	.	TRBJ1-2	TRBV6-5	TGTGCCAGCAGACGATCCCCCAGGCTTCAGGGCTACACCTTC	CASRRSPRLQGYTF
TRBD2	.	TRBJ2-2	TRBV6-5	TGTGCCAGCAGCCAACTAGCGGTCAACACCGGGGAGCTGTTTTTT	CASSQLAVNTGELFF
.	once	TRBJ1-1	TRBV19	TGTGCCAGTAGTATGATAGCGGGCACTGAAGCTTTCTTT	CASSMIAGTEAFF
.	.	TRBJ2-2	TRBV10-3	TGTGCCATCAGGCAAGAGGGCAGCACCGGGGAGCTGTTTTTT	CAIRQEGSTGELFF
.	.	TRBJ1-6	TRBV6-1	TGTGCCAGCAGTGAAAGTGGCCCAGGGATAATACCCCTCCACTTT	CASSESGPGIIPLHF
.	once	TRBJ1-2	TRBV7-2	TGTGCCAGCAGCTTAGGCAGGGATCAATATGGCTACACCTTC	CASSLGRDQYGYTF
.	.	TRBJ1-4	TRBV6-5	TGTGCCAGCAGTTCCAGGTTCTTGGATGGACTGTTTTTT	CASSSRFLDGLFF
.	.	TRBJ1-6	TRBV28	TGTGCCAGCAGTTTCGGAACCGACAGCTCCTATAATTCACCCCTCCACTTT	CASSFGTDSSYNSPLHF
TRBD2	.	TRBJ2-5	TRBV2	TGTGCCAGCAGTTACCTTATGGGGGGGAGGGGAGAGACCCAGTACTTC	CASSYLMGGRGETQYF
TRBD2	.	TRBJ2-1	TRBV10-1	TGCGCCAGCAGTCTACTAGCGGGGGGAATCCGAGACAATGAGCAGTTCTTC	CASSLLAGGIRDNEQFF
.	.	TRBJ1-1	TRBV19	TGTGCCAGTAGTCCCAGACAACCGAACACTGAAGCTTTCTTT	CASSPRQPNTEAFF
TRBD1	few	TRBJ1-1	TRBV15	TGTGCCACCAGCGGTGGGACAGGGCGCGCTGAAGCTTTCTTT	CATSGGTGRAEAFF
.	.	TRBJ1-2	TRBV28	TGTGCCAGCAGTTTATTAGGGGGCTATGGCTACACCTTC	CASSLLGGYGYTF
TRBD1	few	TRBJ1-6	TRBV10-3	TGTGCCATCAGCGAGACGCTCGGACAGGCTTCACCCCTCCACTTT	CAISETLGQASPLHF
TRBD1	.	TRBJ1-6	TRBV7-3	TGTGCCAGCAGCTTAACGTCAGGACAGGGTTCACCCCTCCACTTT	CASSLTSGQGSPLHF